This T cell receptor (beta chain) was obtained from a study of tissue T cells after allogeneic stem cell transplantation (dated by TCRdb to between 2022 and 2023). Describing the broader study: When multiple samples of a tissue were available, H&E sections were reviewed by a pathologist, and samples with histologically apparent lymphocytes were prioritized for sequencing. Using research autopsies of patients with and without GVHD, plus mouse models of GVHD, the study profiled TCR beta repertoires across many tissues. The human arm was a prospective observational study without blinding or randomization.

As regards this clone: The antigen this receptor binds is unknown. Base-call qualities are not available, and no considerably larger clone is one nucleotide away.

Libraries were constructed by the immunoSEQ multiplex PCR assay. Adaptive Biotechnologies performed TCRbeta CDR3 sequencing at survey depth and reported CDR3 sequences, V/J genes, productive frequency, and template counts. TCR beta CDR3 regions were amplified from genomic DNA rather than RNA. The original pipeline was this. Jensen-Shannon divergence was used to quantify pairwise repertoire overlap between tissues, with a value of 1 meaning complete divergence and a value of 0 meaning identical repertoires. Based on pairwise JSD values, tissues were grouped by single-linkage agglomerative hierarchical clustering, and the results were shown as dendrograms. GLIPH2 was run on all patient samples with simulation_depth 1000, kmer_min_depth 3, cdr3_length_cutoff 8, keeping groups with more than two unique CDR3s. A standardized tissue-overlap score was generated by extrapolating Jaccard GLIPH-group overlap across patients to a standard repertoire size of 1000 clones. To look at how diversity was associated with clinical or experimental variables, linear mixed-effect models were used, with tissue treated as a fixed effect and individual treated as a random effect. This immuneACCESS table, as held by TCRdb, lists in-frame sequences with V and J called but not all clones. Of the missing ones, under half trace to an unresolved V gene in checked studies; the others have no known cause. V and J calls and clone size are those listed in that table; D and trimming were worked out from the DNA. The sample contains some 4,900 clones, about 72% of them found a single time. The top ten hold about 7.7% of the sample.

In the paper's terms, the time point label means: human tissue collected at research (rapid) autopsy. Three non-HCT comparator patients with other cancers, who had at least five GI tract samples and no known GI disease at death, were retrospectively selected. Autopsy tissues included GI sites from esophagus to rectum, liver, skin and lymphoid organs including spleen, after a median post-mortem interval of approximately 10 hours. Each autopsy specimen was cut in two, with one portion flash-frozen in liquid nitrogen and the remainder formalin-fixed, and the outer muscle layers of GI specimens were removed. To extract genomic DNA from frozen tissues, either the Mag-Bind Blood & Tissue DNA HDQ 96 Kit on a Chemagic 360 or the DNeasy Blood & Tissue Kit was used. Because of concern about red blood cell contamination, extracted DNA was further purified using the Genomic DNA Clean & Concentrator-25 kit.

The paper's findings and limits, for the study overall: The study did not establish which tissue TCRs were alloreactive or antigen-specific, and some clones may have been host cells that persisted. For the non-GVHD comparator patients, no blood samples were available. Few T cell clones were found to be shared across patients, but shared repertoire signatures across patients were revealed in a tissue-specific fashion by motif-based clustering. Within patients, how anatomically similar the tissues were was a key factor in shaping TCR repertoire composition, regardless of disease or transplant status. Sampling depth was acknowledged as a limitation, and the patient cohort was both small and clinically heterogeneous. In both patients and mice, T cells from blood and spleen picked up only a limited part of the TCR repertoire that was detected in tissues.

The germline V gene encodes CDR1 MNHEY and CDR2 SMNVEV (reference sequence). Including cysteine and phenylalanine, the CDR3 has 14 amino acids. Kept here is only the CDR3 DNA, which spans 42 bases and is read in frame from base 1. Clipping removes 5 bases from V and 8 bases from J, with 7 as the unmatched junction base count. The chain links TRBV27 with TRBJ1-4; TRBD1 aligns with 8 central bases. Sequenced material: tissue from the colon, taken at autopsy. This TCR was recovered from a female donor of 60 years or more with lung cancer. In nucleotides, the sequence is TGTGCCAGCAGTAACAGGGGGAAACGAGAAAAACTGTTTTTT. The encoded protein is CASSNRGKREKLFF.